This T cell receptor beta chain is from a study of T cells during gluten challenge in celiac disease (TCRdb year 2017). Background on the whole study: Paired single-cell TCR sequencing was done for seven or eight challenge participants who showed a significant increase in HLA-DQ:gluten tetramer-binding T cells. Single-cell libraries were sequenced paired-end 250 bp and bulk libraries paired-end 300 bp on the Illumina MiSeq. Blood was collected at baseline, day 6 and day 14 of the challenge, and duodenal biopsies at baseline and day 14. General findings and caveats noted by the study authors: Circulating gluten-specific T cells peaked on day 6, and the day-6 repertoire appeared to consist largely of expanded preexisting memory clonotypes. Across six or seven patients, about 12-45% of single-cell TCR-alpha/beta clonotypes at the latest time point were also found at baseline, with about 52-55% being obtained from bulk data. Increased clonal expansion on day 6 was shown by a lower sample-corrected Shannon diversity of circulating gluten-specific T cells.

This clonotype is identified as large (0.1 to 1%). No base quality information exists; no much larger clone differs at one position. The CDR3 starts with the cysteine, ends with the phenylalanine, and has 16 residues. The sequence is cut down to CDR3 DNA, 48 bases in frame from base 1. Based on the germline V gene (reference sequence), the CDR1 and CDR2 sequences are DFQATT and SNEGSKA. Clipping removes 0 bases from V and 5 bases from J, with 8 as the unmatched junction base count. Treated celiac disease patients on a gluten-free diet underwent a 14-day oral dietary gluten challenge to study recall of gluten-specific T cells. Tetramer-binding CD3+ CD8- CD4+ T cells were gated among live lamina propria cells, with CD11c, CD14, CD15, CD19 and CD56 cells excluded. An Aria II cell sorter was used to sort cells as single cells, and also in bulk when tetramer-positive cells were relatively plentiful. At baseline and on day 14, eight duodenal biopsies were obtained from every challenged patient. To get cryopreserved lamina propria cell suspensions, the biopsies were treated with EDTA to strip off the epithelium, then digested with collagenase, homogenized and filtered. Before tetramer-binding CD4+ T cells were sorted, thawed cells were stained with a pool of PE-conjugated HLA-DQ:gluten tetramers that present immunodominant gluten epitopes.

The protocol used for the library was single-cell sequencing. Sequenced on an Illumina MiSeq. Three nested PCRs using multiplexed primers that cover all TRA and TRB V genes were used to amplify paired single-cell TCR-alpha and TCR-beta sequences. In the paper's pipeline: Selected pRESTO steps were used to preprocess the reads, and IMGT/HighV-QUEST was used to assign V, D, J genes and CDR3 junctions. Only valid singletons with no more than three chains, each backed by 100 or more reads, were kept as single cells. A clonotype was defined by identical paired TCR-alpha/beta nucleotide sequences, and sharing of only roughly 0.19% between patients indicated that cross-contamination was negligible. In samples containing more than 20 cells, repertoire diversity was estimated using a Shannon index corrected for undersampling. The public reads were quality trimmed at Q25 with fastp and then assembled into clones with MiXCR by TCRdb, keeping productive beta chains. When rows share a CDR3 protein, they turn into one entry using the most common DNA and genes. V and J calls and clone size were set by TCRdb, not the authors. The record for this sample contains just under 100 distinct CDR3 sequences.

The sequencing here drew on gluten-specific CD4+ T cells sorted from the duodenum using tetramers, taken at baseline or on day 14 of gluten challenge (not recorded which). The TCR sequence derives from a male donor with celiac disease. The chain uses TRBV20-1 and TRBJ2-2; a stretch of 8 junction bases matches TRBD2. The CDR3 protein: CSARDRGGLSTGELFF. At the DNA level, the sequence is TGCAGTGCTAGAGATCGGGGGGGGCTCAGTACCGGGGAGCTGTTTTTT.